This TCR beta chain was profiled in a study of blood T cell repertoires in COVID-19. The assay was immunoSEQ multiplex PCR, and TCRdb's table has in-frame clones only and misses some. The table shows around 260,000 clones, with around 80% occurring only once. Per germline, CDR1 KGHSH and CDR2 LQKENI. The V gene lost 5 bases and the J gene lost 6 bases, with 18 bases spanning the gap. The CDR3 loop spans 15 amino acids. This TCR was recovered from a man younger than 40 with acute COVID-19. Sequences were obtained from PBMCs or T cells enriched from blood (not recorded which). The V gene is TRBV18, the J gene TRBJ2-3; a possible D gene is TRBD1 (5 bases). CDR3 nucleotides: TGTGCCAGCTCAACGATTGACAGCGTCGGGGATACGCAGTATTTT. Translating it yields CASSTIDSVGDTQYF.